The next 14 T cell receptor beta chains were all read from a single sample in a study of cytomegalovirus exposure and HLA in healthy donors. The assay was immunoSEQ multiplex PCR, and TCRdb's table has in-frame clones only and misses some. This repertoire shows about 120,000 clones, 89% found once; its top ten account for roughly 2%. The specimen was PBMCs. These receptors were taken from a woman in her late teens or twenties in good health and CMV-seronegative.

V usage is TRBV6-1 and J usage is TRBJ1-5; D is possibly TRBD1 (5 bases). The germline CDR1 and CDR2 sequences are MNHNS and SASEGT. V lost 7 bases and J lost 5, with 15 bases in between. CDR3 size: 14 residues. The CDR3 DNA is TGTGCCAGCAAACATAGACAGATCCATCAGCCCCAGCATTTT. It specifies CASKHRQIHQPQHF.

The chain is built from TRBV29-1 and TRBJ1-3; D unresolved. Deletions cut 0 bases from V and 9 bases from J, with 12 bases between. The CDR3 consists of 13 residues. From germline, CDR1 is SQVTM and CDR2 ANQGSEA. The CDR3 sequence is CSVEDWADGTIYF. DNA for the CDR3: TGCAGCGTTGAAGATTGGGCAGACGGCACCATATATTTT.

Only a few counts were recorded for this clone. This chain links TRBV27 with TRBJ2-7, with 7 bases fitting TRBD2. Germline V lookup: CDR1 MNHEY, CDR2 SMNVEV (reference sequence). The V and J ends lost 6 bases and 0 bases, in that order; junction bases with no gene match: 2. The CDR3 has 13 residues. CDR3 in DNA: TGTGCCAGCAGCCTAGCGGACTCCTACGAGCAGTACTTC. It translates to CASSLADSYEQYF.

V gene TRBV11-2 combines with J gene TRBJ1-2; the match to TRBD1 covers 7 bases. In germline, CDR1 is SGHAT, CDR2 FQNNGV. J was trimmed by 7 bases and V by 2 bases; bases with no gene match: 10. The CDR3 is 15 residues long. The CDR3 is CASSLRDSRLGGYTF. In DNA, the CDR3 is TGTGCCAGCAGCTTACGGGACAGCCGTCTGGGTGGCTACACCTTC.

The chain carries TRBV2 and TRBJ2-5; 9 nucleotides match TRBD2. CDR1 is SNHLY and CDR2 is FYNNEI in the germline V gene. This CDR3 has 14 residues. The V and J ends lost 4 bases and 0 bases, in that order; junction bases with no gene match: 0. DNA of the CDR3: TGTGCCAGCAGTGTAGCGGGAGACCAAGAGACCCAGTACTTC. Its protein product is CASSVAGDQETQYF.

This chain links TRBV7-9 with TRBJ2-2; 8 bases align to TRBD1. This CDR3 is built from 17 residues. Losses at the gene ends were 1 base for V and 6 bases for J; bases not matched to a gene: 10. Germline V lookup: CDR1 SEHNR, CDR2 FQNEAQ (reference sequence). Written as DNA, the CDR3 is TGTGCCAGCAGCTTAGATTCAGGACAGGGCGTCGCCGGGGAGCTGTTTTTT. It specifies CASSLDSGQGVAGELFF.

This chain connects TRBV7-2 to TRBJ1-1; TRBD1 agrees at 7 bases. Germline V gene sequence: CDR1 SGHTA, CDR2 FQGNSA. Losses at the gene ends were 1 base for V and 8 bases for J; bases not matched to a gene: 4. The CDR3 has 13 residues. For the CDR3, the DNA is TGTGCCAGCAGCTTAGTAGGGGGCCACGAAGCTTTCTTT. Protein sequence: CASSLVGGHEAFF.

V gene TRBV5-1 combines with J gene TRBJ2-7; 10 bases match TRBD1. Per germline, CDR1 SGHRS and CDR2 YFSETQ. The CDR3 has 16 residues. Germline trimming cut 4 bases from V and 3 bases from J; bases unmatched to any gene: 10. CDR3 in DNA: TGCGCCAGCAGCGGAGCCGGGACAGGGGATTTCTACGAGCAGTACTTC. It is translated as CASSGAGTGDFYEQYF. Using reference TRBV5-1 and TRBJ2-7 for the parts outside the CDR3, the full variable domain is KAGVTQTPRYLIKTRGQQVTLSCSPISGHRSVSWYQQTPGQGLQFLFEYFSETQRNKGNFPGRFSGRQFSNSRSEMNVSTLELGDSALYLCASSGAGTGDFYEQYFGPGTRLTVT.

Here the CDR3 reads CASSPLAGFYNEQFF. In DNA, the CDR3 is TGTGCCAGCAGTCCACTAGCGGGATTCTACAATGAGCAGTTCTTC. This chain connects TRBV28 to TRBJ2-1; 10 nucleotides line up with TRBD2. The V segment lost 5 bases and the J segment 3 bases; nucleotides outside the gene matches: 4. Germline V lookup: CDR1 MDHEN, CDR2 SYDVKM. The CDR3 length is 15 residues.

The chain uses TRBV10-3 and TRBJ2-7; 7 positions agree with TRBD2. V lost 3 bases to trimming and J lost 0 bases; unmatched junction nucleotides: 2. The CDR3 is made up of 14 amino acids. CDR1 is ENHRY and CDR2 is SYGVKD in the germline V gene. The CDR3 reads CAISEASGSYEQYF. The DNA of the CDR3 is TGTGCCATCAGTGAAGCTAGCGGCTCCTACGAGCAGTACTTC.

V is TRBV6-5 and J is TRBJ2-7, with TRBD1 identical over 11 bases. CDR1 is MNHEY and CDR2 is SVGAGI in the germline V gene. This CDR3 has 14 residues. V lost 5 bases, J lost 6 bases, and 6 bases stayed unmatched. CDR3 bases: TGTGCCAGCAGTGTGGCCGGGACAGGGGGCGAGCAGTACTTC. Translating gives CASSVAGTGGEQYF.

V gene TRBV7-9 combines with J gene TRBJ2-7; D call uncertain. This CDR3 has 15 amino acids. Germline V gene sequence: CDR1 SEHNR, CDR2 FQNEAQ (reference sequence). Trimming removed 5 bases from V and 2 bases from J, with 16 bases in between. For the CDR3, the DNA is TGTGCCAGCAGCAGAGACACATCCGAAGCCTACGAGCAGTACTTC. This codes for CASSRDTSEAYEQYF.

The CDR3 nucleotides are TGTGCCAGCAGCTTGCGTTCCAGGGGGCGAGAGCAGTACTTC. Its translation is CASSLRSRGREQYF. The rearrangement joins TRBV5-8 to TRBJ2-7, with 8 bases that match TRBD1. The V gene end was trimmed by 1 base and the J gene end by 7 bases; junction bases not matched to a gene: 7. Looked up from germline, CDR1 is SGHTS and CDR2 is YDEGEE. The CDR3 length is 14 residues.

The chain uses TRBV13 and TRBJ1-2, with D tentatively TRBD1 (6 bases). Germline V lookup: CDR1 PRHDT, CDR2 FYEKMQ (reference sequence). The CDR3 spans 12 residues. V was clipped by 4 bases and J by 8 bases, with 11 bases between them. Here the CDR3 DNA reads TGTGCCAGCAGCTCTGGGGGCGCCGGCTACACCTTC. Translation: CASSSGGAGYTF.